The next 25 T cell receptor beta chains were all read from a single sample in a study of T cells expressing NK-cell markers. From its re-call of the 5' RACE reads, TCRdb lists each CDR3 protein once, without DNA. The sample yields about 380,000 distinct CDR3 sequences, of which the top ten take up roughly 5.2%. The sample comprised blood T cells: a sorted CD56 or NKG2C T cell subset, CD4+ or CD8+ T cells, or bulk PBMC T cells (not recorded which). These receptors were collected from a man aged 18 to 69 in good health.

The CDR3 spells CATSDLAGYEQYF. This chain joins TRBV24-1 and TRBJ2-7. The CDR3 extends over 13 amino acids. CDR1 and CDR2 from the germline V gene are KGHDR and SFDVKD.

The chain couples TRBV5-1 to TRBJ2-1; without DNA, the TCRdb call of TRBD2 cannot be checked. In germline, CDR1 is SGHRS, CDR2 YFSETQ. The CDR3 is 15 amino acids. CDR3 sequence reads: CASSAGLATLEEQFF.

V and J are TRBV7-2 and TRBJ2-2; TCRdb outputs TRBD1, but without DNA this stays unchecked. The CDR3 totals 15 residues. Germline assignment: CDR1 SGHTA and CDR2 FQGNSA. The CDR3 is CASSSGQIYTGELFF.

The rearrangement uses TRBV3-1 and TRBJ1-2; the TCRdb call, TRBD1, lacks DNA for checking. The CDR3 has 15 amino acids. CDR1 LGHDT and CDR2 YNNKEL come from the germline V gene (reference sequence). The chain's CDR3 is CASSQDNRWWDGYTF.

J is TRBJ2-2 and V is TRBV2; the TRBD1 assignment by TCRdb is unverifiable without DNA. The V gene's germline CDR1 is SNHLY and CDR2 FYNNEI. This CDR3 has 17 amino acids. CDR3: CASSRQGGRRNTGELFF.

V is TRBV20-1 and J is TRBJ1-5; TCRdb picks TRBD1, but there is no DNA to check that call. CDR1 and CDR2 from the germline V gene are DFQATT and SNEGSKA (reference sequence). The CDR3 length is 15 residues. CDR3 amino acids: CSARGQGAPRQPQHF.

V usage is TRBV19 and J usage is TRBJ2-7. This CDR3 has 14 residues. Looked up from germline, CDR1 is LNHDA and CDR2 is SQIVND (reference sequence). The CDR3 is CASSVAGRSYEQYF. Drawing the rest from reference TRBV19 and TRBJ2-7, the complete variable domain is DGGITQSPKYLFRKEGQNVTLSCEQNLNHDAMYWYRQDPGQGLRLIYYSQIVNDFQKGDIAEGYSVSREKKESFPLTVTSAQKNPTAFYLCASSVAGRSYEQYFGPGTRLTVT.

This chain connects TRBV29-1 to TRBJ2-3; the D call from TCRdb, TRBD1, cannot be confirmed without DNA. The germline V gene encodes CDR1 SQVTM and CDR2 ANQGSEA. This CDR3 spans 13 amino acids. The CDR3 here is CSVATGSTDTQYF.

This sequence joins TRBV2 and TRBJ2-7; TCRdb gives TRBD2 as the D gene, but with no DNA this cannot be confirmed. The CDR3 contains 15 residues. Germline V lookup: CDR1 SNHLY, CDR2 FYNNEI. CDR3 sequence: CASRQTSGLTYEQYF.

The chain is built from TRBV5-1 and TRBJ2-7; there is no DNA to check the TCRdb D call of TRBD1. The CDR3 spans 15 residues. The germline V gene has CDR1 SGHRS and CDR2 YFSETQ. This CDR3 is CASSFVAGGGYEQYF.

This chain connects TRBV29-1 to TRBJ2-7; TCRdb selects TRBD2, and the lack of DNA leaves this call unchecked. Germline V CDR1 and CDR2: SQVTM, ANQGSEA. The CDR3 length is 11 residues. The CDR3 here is CSVEGLGEQYF.

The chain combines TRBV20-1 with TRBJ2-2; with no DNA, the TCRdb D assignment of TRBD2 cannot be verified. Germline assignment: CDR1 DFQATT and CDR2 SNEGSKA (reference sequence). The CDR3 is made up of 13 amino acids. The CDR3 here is CSLPLRGPGELFF.

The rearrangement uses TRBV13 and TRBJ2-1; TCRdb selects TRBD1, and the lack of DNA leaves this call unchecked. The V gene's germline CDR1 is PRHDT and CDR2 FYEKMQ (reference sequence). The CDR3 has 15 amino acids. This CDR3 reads CASRPGQGIRNEQFF.

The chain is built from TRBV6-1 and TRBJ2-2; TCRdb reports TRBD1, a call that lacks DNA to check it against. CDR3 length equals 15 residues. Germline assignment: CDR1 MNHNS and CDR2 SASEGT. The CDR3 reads CASSPGQAVTGELFF.

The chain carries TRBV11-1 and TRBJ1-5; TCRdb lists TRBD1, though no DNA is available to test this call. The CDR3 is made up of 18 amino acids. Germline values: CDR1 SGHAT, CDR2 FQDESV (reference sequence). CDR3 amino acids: CASSPPAGDRGINQPQHF.

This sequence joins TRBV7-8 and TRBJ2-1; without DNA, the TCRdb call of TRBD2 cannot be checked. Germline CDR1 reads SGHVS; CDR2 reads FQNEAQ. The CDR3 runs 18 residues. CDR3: CASSPRAASGGLYNEQFF.

The CDR3 is CASSARSKDLQGTQYF. The chain joins TRBV6-1 to TRBJ2-5. CDR3 length: 16 amino acids. Germline V gene sequence: CDR1 MNHNS, CDR2 SASEGT.

The CDR3 spells CASSPRTFQETQYF. The chain uses TRBV7-2 and TRBJ2-5; TCRdb designates TRBD2, a call that cannot be tested without DNA. Germline V gene sequence: CDR1 SGHTA, CDR2 FQGNSA. The CDR3 is 14 residues long.

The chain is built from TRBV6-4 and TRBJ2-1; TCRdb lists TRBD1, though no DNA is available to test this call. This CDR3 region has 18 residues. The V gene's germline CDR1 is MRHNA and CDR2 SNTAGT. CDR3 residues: CASSDHTSTGSSYNEQFF.

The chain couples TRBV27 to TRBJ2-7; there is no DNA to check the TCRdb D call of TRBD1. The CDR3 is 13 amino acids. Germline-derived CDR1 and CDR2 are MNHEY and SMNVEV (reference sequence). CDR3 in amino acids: CASSLRLTYEQYF.

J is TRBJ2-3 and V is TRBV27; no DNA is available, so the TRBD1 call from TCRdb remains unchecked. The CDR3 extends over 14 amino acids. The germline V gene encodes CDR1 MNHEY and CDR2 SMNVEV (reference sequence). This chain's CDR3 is CASRVTGGTDTQYF.

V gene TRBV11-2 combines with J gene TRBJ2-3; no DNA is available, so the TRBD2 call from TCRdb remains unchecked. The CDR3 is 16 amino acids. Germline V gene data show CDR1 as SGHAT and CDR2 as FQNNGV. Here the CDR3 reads CASSLWGTSGADTQYF. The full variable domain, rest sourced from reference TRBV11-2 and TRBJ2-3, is EAGVAQSPRYKIIEKRQSVAFWCNPISGHATLYWYQQILGQGPKLLIQFQNNGVVDDSQLPKDRFSAERLKGVDSTLKIQPAKLEDSAVYLCASSLWGTSGADTQYFGPGTRLTVL.

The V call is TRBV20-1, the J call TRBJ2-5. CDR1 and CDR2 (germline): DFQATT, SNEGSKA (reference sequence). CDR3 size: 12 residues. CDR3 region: CSASSAAETQYF.

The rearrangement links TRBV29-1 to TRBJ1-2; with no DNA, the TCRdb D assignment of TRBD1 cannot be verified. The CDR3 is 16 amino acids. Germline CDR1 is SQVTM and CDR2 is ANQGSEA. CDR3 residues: CSVLGDRGLSTYGYTF. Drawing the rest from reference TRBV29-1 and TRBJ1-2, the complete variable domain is SAVISQKPSRDICQRGTSLTIQCQVDSQVTMMFWYRQQPGQSLTLIATANQGSEATYESGFVIDKFPISRPNLTFSTLTVSNMSPEDSSIYLCSVLGDRGLSTYGYTFGSGTRLTVV.

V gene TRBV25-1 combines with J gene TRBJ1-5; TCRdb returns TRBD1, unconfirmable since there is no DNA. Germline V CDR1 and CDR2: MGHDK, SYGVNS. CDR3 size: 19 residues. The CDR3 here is CASSEYDPKPCRVNQPQHF.